These 12 T cell receptor beta chains originate from one sample sequenced in a study of cytomegalovirus exposure and HLA in healthy donors. Some clones are missing from TCRdb's copy, which holds only in-frame ones; the method was immunoSEQ multiplex PCR. Of some 150,000 clones in the sample, approximately 90% are singletons; the top ten hold 0.6% to 0.8%. Specimen: PBMCs. These receptors were taken from a man aged 18 to 29 in good health and CMV-seronegative.

The chain joins TRBV19 to TRBJ2-5; TRBD2 matches 8 bases. CDR1 LNHDA and CDR2 SQIVND come from the germline V gene (reference sequence). The CDR3 has 14 residues. Unmatched junction bases numbered 7, after V lost 5 bases and J lost 5 bases. DNA of the CDR3: TGTGCCAGTAGTCGGGGGGGCCGGGTGGAGACCCAGTACTTC. It is translated as CASSRGGRVETQYF. The variable domain in full, completed from reference TRBV19 and TRBJ2-5, reads DGGITQSPKYLFRKEGQNVTLSCEQNLNHDAMYWYRQDPGQGLRLIYYSQIVNDFQKGDIAEGYSVSREKKESFPLTVTSAQKNPTAFYLCASSRGGRVETQYFGPGTRLLVL.

This clone was counted only a few times. The V call is TRBV4-1, the J call TRBJ2-7; 8 nucleotides match TRBD1. This CDR3 region has 15 residues. Trimming at V came to 5 bases and at J to 3 bases, leaving 9 bases not matched to a gene. The germline V gene has CDR1 MGHRA and CDR2 YSYEKL. For the CDR3, the DNA is TGCGCCAGCAGCTATTCTGACAGGGGAGACTACGAGCAGTACTTC. It encodes CASSYSDRGDYEQYF.

This chain joins TRBV4-1 and TRBJ2-2; 16 bases align to TRBD2. This CDR3 has 18 amino acids. The junction had 6 bases not matched to a gene; V was cut back by 4 bases and J by 4 bases. Germline V gene sequence: CDR1 MGHRA, CDR2 YSYEKL. The CDR3 DNA reads TGCGCCAGCAGCCCATGGGGACTAGCGGGGGGGTCCACCGGGGAGCTGTTTTTT. It is translated as CASSPWGLAGGSTGELFF.

Only one count was recorded for this clone. The chain links TRBV6-1 to TRBJ2-2; 12 bases are shared with TRBD2. CDR1 is MNHNS and CDR2 is SASEGT in the germline V gene. V shed 8 bases and J 6 bases; nucleotides not matched to a gene: 7. The CDR3 covers 15 residues. CDR3 sequence (DNA): TGTGCCAGCGCGGCTAGCGGGAGGGTGGCCGGGGAGCTGTTTTTT. Translation gives CASAASGRVAGELFF.

This sequence joins TRBV19 and TRBJ1-1; 8 bases fit TRBD1. Trimming cost V 3 bases and J 3 bases; bases outside gene matches: 3. This CDR3 has 14 amino acids. Germline CDR1 LNHDA, CDR2 SQIVND (reference sequence). The CDR3 loop reads CASSMTGVDTEAFF. The CDR3 bases are TGTGCCAGTAGTATGACAGGGGTGGACACTGAAGCTTTCTTT.

The V call is TRBV6-5, the J call TRBJ2-3; TRBD2 matches 10 bases. CDR1 is MNHEY and CDR2 is SVGAGI in the germline V gene. This CDR3 has 15 residues. With V trimmed by 3 bases and J by 6 bases, 6 bases remained unmatched. As DNA, the CDR3 is TGTGCCAGCAGTTATAGCACTAGCGGGAAGGATACGCAGTATTTT. As protein: CASSYSTSGKDTQYF.

V and J are TRBV18 and TRBJ2-3; 8 bases map to TRBD2. This CDR3 comprises 16 residues. Germline loops: CDR1 KGHSH, CDR2 LQKENI. J lost 2 bases, V lost 5 bases, and 9 bases had no gene match. The CDR3 is CASSAYDGGATDTQYF. The CDR3 DNA reads TGTGCCAGCTCAGCCTATGACGGGGGGGCCACAGATACGCAGTATTTT.

This clone was detected only a few times. This chain connects TRBV2 to TRBJ2-7; TRBD1 is a possible D gene (6 bases). Germline assignment: CDR1 SNHLY and CDR2 FYNNEI. Trimming pared 6 bases from V and 0 bases from J, leaving 9 bases between. The CDR3 is made up of 13 amino acids. CDR3: CASSQGYSYEQYF. Written as DNA, the CDR3 is TGTGCCAGCAGCCAGGGGTACTCCTACGAGCAGTACTTC.

The J gene is TRBJ2-5, the V gene TRBV19, with 7 bases aligning to TRBD2. The germline CDR1 and CDR2 sequences are LNHDA and SQIVND (reference sequence). J lost 1 base, V lost 2 bases, and 10 bases had no gene match. The CDR3 runs to 17 residues. CDR3 sequence: CASSIPPRGRFQETQYF. The CDR3 DNA reads TGTGCCAGTAGTATACCACCCCGCGGGAGATTCCAAGAGACCCAGTACTTC.

The chain uses TRBV5-1 and TRBJ1-1; D is perhaps TRBD1 (6 bases). The V gene lost 4 bases and the J gene lost 11 bases, with 18 bases spanning the gap. Germline V lookup: CDR1 SGHRS, CDR2 YFSETQ. The CDR3 sequence is 13 residues long. The DNA of the CDR3 is TGCGCCAGCAGCCCAGAGAGGGGGTTGGGTGCTTTCTTT. Its protein is CASSPERGLGAFF.

The chain is built from TRBV5-4 and TRBJ1-2; tentatively, D is TRBD1 (6 bases). The V end lost 4 bases, the J end lost 8 bases, and 12 bases lay between the germline ends. CDR3 length: 12 amino acids. CDR1 SGHNT and CDR2 YYREEE come from the germline V gene (reference sequence). The CDR3 spells CASSPWGGGYTF. The CDR3, as DNA: TGTGCCAGCAGCCCGTGGGGGGGCGGCTACACCTTC.

The V and J genes are TRBV29-1 and TRBJ2-5, with D tentatively TRBD2 (5 bases). The CDR3 loop spans 14 amino acids. From germline, CDR1 is SQVTM and CDR2 ANQGSEA. The V and J ends lost 1 base and 2 bases respectively, with 11 bases between them. Written as DNA, the CDR3 is TGCAGCGTTGAAGCCGCTGGGGAGCAAGAGACCCAGTACTTC. Its protein product is CSVEAAGEQETQYF.